The 10 T cell receptor beta chains listed next were all sequenced from one sample in a study of breast tumors, draining lymph nodes, adjacent tissues. TCRdb re-called the multiplex PCR reads through MiXCR, storing one row per CDR3 protein. The sample has approximately 11,000 distinct CDR3 sequences, less than 70% seen once. Sequencing used breast tumor tissue. The receptor source for this set is a female donor with breast cancer. Some clones in this sample may be carry-over from other donors' samples.

The V call is TRBV6-6, the J call TRBJ2-3; the D gene could be TRBD1 or TRBD2 (5 bases each). The V gene's germline CDR1 is MNHNY and CDR2 SVGAGI (reference sequence). Trimming left V 2 bases short and J 4 bases short, with 10 bases between. The CDR3 loop spans 14 amino acids. CDR3 sequence: CASSYGGFPDTQYF. Written as DNA, the CDR3 is TGTGCCAGCAGTTACGGGGGATTCCCAGATACGCAGTATTTT.

This chain links TRBV24-1 with TRBJ2-7; no clear D gene. This CDR3 contains 14 residues. The V gene's germline CDR1 is KGHDR and CDR2 SFDVKD. V was cut by 5 bases and J by 0 bases, with 10 bases left in between. CDR3 loop: CATSVGGSSYEQYF. CDR3 sequence (DNA): TGTGCCACCAGTGTGGGCGGTTCCTCCTACGAGCAGTACTTC.

There are a few counts of this clonotype. V is TRBV10-3 and J is TRBJ2-2; D not resolved. Germline V CDR1 and CDR2: ENHRY, SYGVKD. CDR3 length: 12 amino acids. V was clipped by 4 bases and J by 6 bases, with 6 bases between them. This CDR3 reads CAISVSAGELFF. The CDR3 DNA reads TGTGCCATCAGTGTAAGTGCCGGGGAGCTGTTTTTT.

This clonotype was seen many times. The V gene is TRBV3-1, the J gene TRBJ1-6; D is unclear. The CDR3 extends over 19 amino acids. The V and J ends lost 0 bases and 9 bases respectively, with 24 bases between them. Germline loops: CDR1 LGHDT, CDR2 YNNKEL (reference sequence). CDR3: CASSQDLNLGNGLFSPLHF. As DNA, the CDR3 is TGTGCCAGCAGCCAAGATTTAAATCTAGGGAACGGCCTATTTTCACCCCTCCACTTT.

This sequence joins TRBV7-2 and TRBJ1-5; D is uncertain. CDR3 length: 13 amino acids. V lost 6 bases, J lost 1 base, and 7 bases lay in between. The germline V gene has CDR1 SGHTA and CDR2 FQGNSA. CDR3 nucleotide sequence: TGTGCCAGCAGTCCGGACAGCAATCAGCCCCAGCATTTT. Translating gives CASSPDSNQPQHF.

In this sample, this clonotype is medium-sized. The chain is built from TRBV9 and TRBJ2-3; D ambiguous. V lost 6 bases and J lost 4, with 15 bases in between. Germline values: CDR1 SGDLS, CDR2 YYNGEE. The CDR3 extends over 14 amino acids. CDR3 bases: TGTGCCAGCACCCCCGTTGGTGGGGCAGATACGCAGTATTTT. This sequence encodes CASTPVGGADTQYF. Together with reference TRBV9 and TRBJ2-3, the CDR3 gives the full variable domain: DSGVTQTPKHLITATGQRVTLRCSPRSGDLSVYWYQQSLDQGLQFLIQYYNGEERAKGNILERFSAQQFPDLHSELNLSSLELGDSALYFCASTPVGGADTQYFGPGTRLTVL.

J is TRBJ1-2 and V is TRBV6-2 or TRBV6-3; TRBD1 matches 7 bases. Germline CDR1 MNHEY, CDR2 SVGEGT. Trimming took 5 bases from V and 9 from J; bases not matched to a gene: 9. The CDR3 is 13 amino acids. The CDR3 sequence is CASSRDSKQSYTF. CDR3 sequence (DNA): TGTGCCAGCAGTCGGGACAGCAAACAAAGCTACACCTTC.

The chain combines TRBV5-1 with TRBJ1-1; D gene uncertain. V was cut by 1 base and J by 1 base, with 14 bases left in between. In germline, CDR1 is SGHRS, CDR2 YFSETQ. The CDR3 loop spans 16 amino acids. CDR3 sequence: CASSLYAGEPNTEAFF. CDR3 in DNA: TGCGCCAGCAGCTTGTACGCAGGAGAGCCGAACACTGAAGCTTTCTTT.

The rearrangement links TRBV29-1 to TRBJ2-2; perhaps TRBD1 as D (6 bases). The CDR3 is made up of 12 amino acids. Germline CDR1 reads SQVTM; CDR2 reads ANQGSEA. DNA for the CDR3: TGCAGTGCAGGGGAAAACACCGGGGAGCTGTTTTTT. It encodes CSAGENTGELFF.

The sample holds a few counts of this clonotype. The rearrangement joins TRBV28 to TRBJ1-1, with D possibly TRBD1 on 5 matching bases. The CDR3 sequence is 14 residues long. Germline CDR1 is MDHEN and CDR2 is SYDVKM. Trimming stripped 5 bases from V and 1 base from J, with 11 bases between. The CDR3 coding sequence is TGTGCCAGCAGTCCGGCCGACAGGAACACTGAAGCTTTCTTT. Its protein product is CASSPADRNTEAFF.